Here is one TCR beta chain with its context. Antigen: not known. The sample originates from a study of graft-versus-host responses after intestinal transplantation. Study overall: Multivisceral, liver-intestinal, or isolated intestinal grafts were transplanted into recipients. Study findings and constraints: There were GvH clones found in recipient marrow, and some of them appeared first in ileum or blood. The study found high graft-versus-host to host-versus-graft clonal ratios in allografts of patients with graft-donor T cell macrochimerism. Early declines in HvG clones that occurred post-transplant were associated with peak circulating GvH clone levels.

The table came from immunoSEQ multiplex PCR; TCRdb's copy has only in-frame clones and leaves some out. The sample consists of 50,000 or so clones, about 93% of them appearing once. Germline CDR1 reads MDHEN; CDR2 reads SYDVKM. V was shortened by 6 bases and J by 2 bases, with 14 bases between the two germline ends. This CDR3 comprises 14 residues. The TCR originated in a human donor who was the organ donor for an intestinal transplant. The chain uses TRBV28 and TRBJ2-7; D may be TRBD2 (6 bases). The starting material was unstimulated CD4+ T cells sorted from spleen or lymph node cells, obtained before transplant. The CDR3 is CASRGGGPTYEQYF. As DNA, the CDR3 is TGTGCCAGCAGGGGGGGAGGCCCTACCTACGAGCAGTACTTC.